The sequence of this T cell receptor (beta chain) was determined in a study of technical replicates of blood from several donors. The CDR3 totals 20 residues. Germline CDR1 and CDR2: MNHEY and SMNVEV (reference sequence). Deletions cut 1 base from V and 0 bases from J, with 19 bases between. TCRdb's copy holds only in-frame clones and misses some; the assay was immunoSEQ multiplex PCR. Among under 55,000 clones listed, 95% to 97% were seen once. This clonotype was sampled from a human donor in good health. The chain uses TRBV27 and TRBJ2-6, with D possibly matching TRBD2 (5 bases). Sequencing input: T cells isolated from PBMCs. CDR3 nucleotides: TGTGCCAGCAGTTTATTGAGGGTCCTAAGTCCTCTCTCTGGGGCCAACGTCCTGACTTTC. Translation gives CASSLLRVLSPLSGANVLTF. Using reference TRBV27 and TRBJ2-6 for the parts outside the CDR3, the full variable domain is EAQVTQNPRYLITVTGKKLTVTCSQNMNHEYMSWYRQDPGLGLRQIYYSMNVEVTDKGDVPEGYKVSRKEKRNFPLILESPSPNQTSLYFCASSLLRVLSPLSGANVLTFGAGSRLTVL.